Following are 27 T cell receptor beta chains from one sample sequenced in a study of blood T cell repertoires in COVID-19. Some clones are missing from TCRdb's copy, which holds only in-frame ones; the method was immunoSEQ multiplex PCR. The repertoire has some 220,000 clones, 83% of them found once; the top ten carry roughly 5%. The specimen sequenced was peripheral blood. These receptors all come from a human donor in a cohort sampled during active COVID-19.

The CDR3 DNA follows: TGCAGCGTCTCCGGGACTACTACTCGTGAGCAGTACTTC. It yields the protein CSVSGTTTREQYF. This chain links TRBV29-1 with TRBJ2-7; 7 positions agree with TRBD2. Germline V gene sequence: CDR1 SQVTM, CDR2 ANQGSEA. The CDR3 length is 13 residues. V was pared by 6 bases and J by 7 bases, with 12 bases of the junction left unmatched.

The CDR3 protein is CAPLAGGRGADTEAFF. CDR3 nucleotides: TGTGCCCCCCTCGCGGGGGGAAGAGGTGCGGACACTGAAGCTTTCTTT. V gene TRBV30 combines with J gene TRBJ1-1, with a weak D call TRBD1 (5 bases). The germline CDR1 and CDR2 sequences are GTSNPN and SVGIG (reference sequence). CDR3 size: 16 residues. Trimming shortened V by 8 bases and J by 3 bases, and 25 bases separated the two germline ends. Filled out from reference TRBV30 and TRBJ1-1, the complete variable domain reads SQTIHQWPATLVQPVGSPLSLECTVEGTSNPNLYWYRQAAGRGLQLLFYSVGIGQISSEVPQNLSASRPQDRQFILSSKKLLLSDSGFYLCAPLAGGRGADTEAFFGQGTRLTVV.

The chain has TRBV28 and TRBJ2-4; 8 nucleotides agree with TRBD2. The CDR3 covers 15 residues. V lost 6 bases and J lost 6; bases outside the gene matches: 10. The germline CDR1 and CDR2 sequences are MDHEN and SYDVKM. The CDR3 nucleotides are TGTGCCAGCAGCAATCAGGGACTAGAAGGAAACATTCAGTACTTC. Translated: CASSNQGLEGNIQYF.

This chain connects TRBV28 to TRBJ2-7; D unresolved. CDR3 size: 12 residues. Germline V gene sequence: CDR1 MDHEN, CDR2 SYDVKM. Deletions cut 3 bases from V and 7 bases from J, with 10 bases between. CDR3 region: CASSLGPREQYF. The CDR3 nucleotides read TGTGCCAGCAGTTTGGGCCCCCGGGAGCAGTACTTC.

The chain recombines TRBV6-5 with TRBJ2-5, with 9 bases fitting TRBD1. The CDR3 runs to 14 residues. Trimming took 5 bases from V and 7 from J; bases not matched to a gene: 8. From germline, CDR1 is MNHEY and CDR2 SVGAGI. The CDR3 nucleotides read TGTGCCAGCAGTCAGGGGACAGGGAGCGGGACCCAGTACTTC. As protein: CASSQGTGSGTQYF.

The chain employs TRBV12-1 and TRBJ2-1; TRBD2, as called in the table, went unchecked against the DNA. TRBV12-1 is designated a pseudogene. The CDR3 has 16 amino acids. The CDR3 DNA follows: TGTGCCAGCAGCTTTCAAGTCGGACTAGCTCCCAATGAGCAGTTCTTC. It yields the protein CASSFQVGLAPNEQFF.

V usage is TRBV19 and J usage is TRBJ2-2; a weak D match, TRBD2 (6 bases). This CDR3 region has 19 residues. CDR1 is LNHDA, CDR2 SQIVND, per germline (reference sequence). V shed 5 bases and J shed 0 bases, with 22 bases lying between them. The CDR3 spells CASSSPGGATGANTGELFF. CDR3 coding DNA: TGTGCCAGTAGTTCCCCCGGTGGGGCGACGGGGGCGAACACCGGGGAGCTGTTTTTT.

The V call is TRBV19, the J call TRBJ2-1, with 16 bases aligning to TRBD2. Germline V gives CDR1 LNHDA, CDR2 SQIVND (reference sequence). The CDR3 runs 14 residues. Here the CDR3 DNA reads TGTGCTACCGCGGGACTAGCGGGAGGGATTGAGCAGTTCTTC. Translation gives CATAGLAGGIEQFF.

This clone has just a few counts. The chain has TRBV10-2 and TRBJ2-5; 13 nucleotides match TRBD2. Trimming at V came to 3 bases and at J to 9 bases, leaving 1 base not matched to a gene. Per germline, CDR1 WSHSY and CDR2 SAAADI. The CDR3 is 13 residues long. The CDR3 region has the DNA TGCGCCAGCAGTGAACTAGCGGGGGGGCCCCAGTACTTC. Protein sequence: CASSELAGGPQYF.

The chain combines TRBV12-5 with TRBJ1-1; tentatively, D is TRBD1 (5 bases). Looked up from germline, CDR1 is LGHNT and CDR2 is FRNRAP. V dropped 6 bases and J dropped 0 bases, with 17 bases sitting between them. The CDR3 contains 16 residues. The CDR3 here is CASGPTGLFMNTEAFF. The DNA of the CDR3 is TGTGCTAGTGGGCCTACAGGACTATTTATGAACACTGAAGCTTTCTTT.

CDR3 sequence reads: CASSGGAGANQPQHF. Here the CDR3 DNA reads TGTGCCAGCAGTGGGGGCGCCGGGGCTAATCAGCCCCAGCATTTT. The chain links TRBV7-9 to TRBJ1-5; possible D gene TRBD1, 6 bases. The CDR3 loop spans 15 amino acids. The germline CDR1 and CDR2 sequences are SEHNR and FQNEAQ (reference sequence). V lost 6 bases to trimming and J lost 4 bases, with 16 bases between them.

The V and J genes are TRBV6-5 and TRBJ2-3; TRBD2 matches 9 bases. Germline values: CDR1 MNHEY, CDR2 SVGAGI. V was clipped by 1 base and J by 4 bases; unmatched bases: 6. The CDR3 length is 16 residues. The chain's CDR3 is CASSYLPGTSSDTQYF. The CDR3 nucleotides are TGTGCCAGCAGTTACTTACCCGGGACTAGCTCAGATACGCAGTATTTT.

J is TRBJ2-2 and V is TRBV11-2; D is unresolved. V dropped 2 bases and J dropped 5 bases, with 6 bases sitting between them. CDR3 length: 13 amino acids. Germline V gene lookup returns CDR1 SGHAT and CDR2 FQNNGV. CDR3 loop: CASSLKITGELFF. In nucleotides, the CDR3 is TGTGCCAGCAGCTTAAAAATAACCGGGGAGCTGTTTTTT.

This clone was picked up a small number of times. The genes are TRBV10-3 and TRBJ1-5; 9 nucleotides line up with TRBD1. The V and J ends lost 11 bases and 2 bases, in that order; junction bases with no gene match: 7. Germline V lookup: CDR1 ENHRY, CDR2 SYGVKD. The CDR3 length is 14 residues. The CDR3, as DNA: TGTGCCTCGAAACAGGGGGCTGGCAATCAGCCCCAGCATTTT. Protein sequence: CASKQGAGNQPQHF.

This clone occurred once. The chain combines TRBV29-1 with TRBJ1-1; 7 nucleotides line up with TRBD1. Unmatched junction bases numbered 12, after V lost 6 bases and J lost 5 bases. The CDR3 runs 14 residues. Germline loops: CDR1 SQVTM, CDR2 ANQGSEA. Here the CDR3 DNA reads TGCAGCGTGGGCCCCAGGGGGGTGGTAACTGAAGCTTTCTTT. The encoded protein is CSVGPRGVVTEAFF.

The V and J genes are TRBV14 and TRBJ2-5; 10 nucleotides line up with TRBD1. The CDR3 runs to 14 residues. The germline V gene has CDR1 SGHDN and CDR2 FVKESK. The ends lost 6 bases at V and 8 bases at J; junction bases unmatched: 9. The CDR3: CASSPDRGHATQYF. The CDR3 bases are TGTGCCAGCAGTCCCGACAGGGGGCATGCAACCCAGTACTTC.

There are a few counts of this clone. The chain uses TRBV27 and TRBJ2-2; TRBD1 might be the D (5 bases). V lost 6 bases, J lost 1 base, and 9 bases lay in between. This CDR3 is 14 amino acids long. Looked up from germline, CDR1 is MNHEY and CDR2 is SMNVEV (reference sequence). The CDR3 is CASRKGLNTGELFF. DNA for the CDR3: TGTGCCAGCAGAAAGGGGCTGAACACCGGGGAGCTGTTTTTT.

The table lists this clone with a count of one. The V and J genes are TRBV30 and TRBJ1-2; 8 bases fit TRBD1. This CDR3 comprises 15 residues. After removal of 2 bases from V and 4 bases from J, the junction contained 9 bases not matched to a gene. From germline, CDR1 is GTSNPN and CDR2 SVGIG (reference sequence). The DNA of the CDR3 is TGTGCCTGGAGTATACAGGGGGGAGGTCTCTATGGCTACACCTTC. This gives the protein CAWSIQGGGLYGYTF.

V and J are TRBV5-1 and TRBJ2-3; 9 positions agree with TRBD1. From germline, CDR1 is SGHRS and CDR2 YFSETQ. The CDR3 totals 18 residues. V was pared by 0 bases and J by 3 bases, with 11 bases of the junction left unmatched. CDR3 nucleotides: TGCGCCAGCAGCTTGGCCATAGGGGGGACAGGGCGGACAGATACGCAGTATTTT. As protein: CASSLAIGGTGRTDTQYF.

This clone was detected once. The gene calls are TRBV4-1 and TRBJ2-3, with 9 bases lining up with TRBD2. V lost 0 bases to trimming and J lost 3 bases; unmatched junction nucleotides: 10. CDR3 length: 18 amino acids. Germline V CDR1 and CDR2: MGHRA, YSYEKL. The CDR3 sequence: CASSQDVLAGARTDTQYF. The CDR3 DNA follows: TGCGCCAGCAGCCAAGATGTATTAGCGGGGGCCCGAACAGATACGCAGTATTTT.

This sequence joins TRBV10-3 and TRBJ2-7, with a weak D call TRBD1 (6 bases). Per the germline V gene, CDR1 is ENHRY and CDR2 is SYGVKD. The V end lost 3 bases, the J end lost 0 bases, and 18 bases lay between the germline ends. This CDR3 spans 17 amino acids. CDR3 DNA sequence: TGTGCCATCAGTGACCTTAAGGGGGTTAGGAGCTCCTACGAGCAGTACTTC. It translates to CAISDLKGVRSSYEQYF.

The chain combines TRBV5-3 with TRBJ2-7; 8 bases are shared with TRBD2. TRBV5-3 carries the ORF label, with uncertain function. J was trimmed by 2 bases and V by 0 bases; bases with no gene match: 4. The CDR3 covers 15 residues. CDR3 nucleotides: TGTGCCAGAAGCTTGGCTGTGCGGGGGGCCTACGAGCAGTACTTC. Translating it yields CARSLAVRGAYEQYF.

The CDR3 is CASSPTGGAGGETQYF. The DNA for the CDR3 is TGTGCCAGCAGTCCCACAGGGGGCGCGGGCGGGGAGACCCAGTACTTC. The V call is TRBV28, the J call TRBJ2-5; 9 bases match TRBD1. CDR3 length: 16 residues. The J segment lost 5 bases and the V segment lost 5 bases, leaving 12 bases of the junction unmatched. Looked up from germline, CDR1 is MDHEN and CDR2 is SYDVKM.

This chain connects TRBV18 to TRBJ1-1; 7 nucleotides agree with TRBD1. V shed 3 bases, J shed 3 bases, and the junction held 13 bases outside the gene matches. Germline V gene lookup returns CDR1 KGHSH and CDR2 LQKENI. This CDR3 has 17 residues. CDR3 sequence reads: CASSPQGGGGRDTEAFF. The CDR3 DNA reads as TGTGCCAGCTCACCCCAGGGGGGCGGAGGACGGGACACTGAAGCTTTCTTT.

The gene calls are TRBV2 and TRBJ1-5, with D perhaps matching TRBD1 (5 bases). Germline-derived CDR1 and CDR2 are SNHLY and FYNNEI. Between the trimmed V and J ends, which lost 4 bases and 7 bases, there was a span of 11 bases. The CDR3 is made up of 13 amino acids. CDR3 DNA: TGTGCCAGCAGTGGGCAGGGCTGGCAGCCCCAGCATTTT. It encodes CASSGQGWQPQHF.

The chain employs TRBV4-2 and TRBJ1-6; D perhaps matches TRBD1 (5 bases). Trimming shortened V by 0 bases and J by 14 bases, and 20 bases separated the two germline ends. The CDR3 has 16 amino acids. Germline CDR1 reads LGHNA; CDR2 reads YNFKEQ. The chain's CDR3 is CASSQDLRAGDGTLHF. In nucleotides, the CDR3 is TGTGCCAGCAGCCAAGATCTTAGGGCGGGGGACGGCACCCTCCACTTT.

The chain couples TRBV6-5 to TRBJ1-1; D gene ambiguous. The V gene lost 0 bases and the J gene lost 11 bases, with 16 bases spanning the gap. CDR1 is MNHEY and CDR2 is SVGAGI in the germline V gene. The CDR3 extends over 14 amino acids. The CDR3 sequence: CASSYSFGAPLAFF. CDR3 in DNA: TGTGCCAGCAGTTACTCGTTTGGAGCTCCGCTGGCTTTCTTT.